These T cell receptor beta chains were read from a single sample in a study of early T cells in non-severe SARS-CoV-2 infection. TCRdb reanalysed the 5' RACE reads using MiXCR and keeps one entry per CDR3 protein. Of 100,000 to 130,000 distinct CDR3 sequences in the sample, roughly 12% were seen once. The sequencing sample was made of whole blood. These receptors were collected from an adult who was a healthcare worker with PCR-confirmed SARS-CoV-2 infection or an uninfected control (not recorded which). The conserved cysteine and the conserved F or W are not part of the CDR3 here.

V	J	CDR3
TRBV6-5	TRBJ2-1	ASSSGPGDGYNEQF
TRBV7-3	TRBJ2-5	ASSKTGNQETQY
TRBV28	TRBJ1-5	ASSLYGDRGNQPQH
TRBV6-5	TRBJ2-3	ASSYSFGTDTQY
TRBV5-8	TRBJ1-3	ASILFGTSAGNTIY
TRBV3-1	TRBJ2-3	ASSHPPNTDTQY
TRBV6-6	TRBJ2-7	ASSAPGTTEQY
TRBV28	TRBJ2-1	ASSLPLVRSGVSSYNEQF
TRBV30	TRBJ2-3	AWTTSLTSGGTDTQY
TRBV19	TRBJ1-5	ASSRRPTGVSNQPQH
TRBV11-3	TRBJ2-3	ASSRLAGVFDTQY
TRBV27	TRBJ2-5	ASSRGGAVETQY
TRBV14	TRBJ1-6	ASSSPGQINSPLH
TRBV24-1	TRBJ2-1	ATSDEIAGNEQF
TRBV20-1	TRBJ2-7	SARLSGRGTGRNTYEQY
TRBV7-9	TRBJ2-1	AIGPPSRNEQF
TRBV10-3	TRBJ1-5	AIRGAGGGQPQH
TRBV24-1	TRBJ2-1	ATSEPEETGNEQF
TRBV29-1	TRBJ2-7	SVEDTSGSYEQY
TRBV5-1	TRBJ2-1	ASSSLSGNRGNEQF
TRBV29-1	TRBJ1-5	SVGGPNQPQH
TRBV6-6	TRBJ2-7	ASSYRLAGGTDEQY
TRBV4-2	TRBJ2-7	ASSLDLRAGGSVGQY
TRBV15	TRBJ2-1	ATNRDRRGTITDNEQF
TRBV20-1	TRBJ1-5	SARAGTKWDQPQH
TRBV9	TRBJ2-1	ASSVVPAGGSSYNEQF
TRBV6-6	TRBJ2-2	ASSYSSPGELF